Below, 27 T cell receptor beta chains from the same sample are listed, as sequenced in a study of prognosis after radiotherapy for stage I lung cancer. Starting from genomic DNA, TCR beta CDR3 was amplified through two-round multiplex PCR. With primers specific to each TRBV and TRBJ gene, the first-round PCR was performed. TCRdb re-called the multiplex PCR reads with MiXCR, one entry per CDR3 protein. Found here are 51,000 or so distinct CDR3 sequences, approximately 30% of them singletons; the top ten hold 9.2%. The starting material was PBMCs, obtained before or after stereotactic body radiation therapy (not recorded which). Receptors were obtained from a donor aged 50 or older with non-small cell lung cancer.

This clonotype counts as medium-sized (0.01 to 0.1%). This rearrangement joins TRBV30 to TRBJ1-2, with D uncertain. Germline CDR1 and CDR2: GTSNPN and SVGIG (reference sequence). The CDR3 consists of 15 residues. The ends were cut back, 0 bases at V and 2 bases at J, with 13 bases in the middle. CDR3 coding DNA: TGTGCCTGGAGTGTAGCGGGCAGGACGAACTATGGCTACACCTTC. This translates into CAWSVAGRTNYGYTF.

In this sample, this clonotype turned up many times. The gene calls are TRBV20-1 and TRBJ2-3, with D tentatively TRBD2 (6 bases). This CDR3 region has 14 residues. Per the germline V gene, CDR1 is DFQATT and CDR2 is SNEGSKA (reference sequence). V lost 0 bases to trimming and J lost 6 bases, with 13 bases between them. For the CDR3, the DNA is TGCAGTGCTAGAGAGGGGGGTCCGCGGGATACGCAGTATTTT. Amino acids: CSAREGGPRDTQYF.

Notes on this clonotype: This may be a read error, as it is one base from a much larger clone. The CDR3 region is CASSHRVADPPLHF. CDR3 nucleotide sequence: TGTGCCAGCAGTCACAGGGTGGCGGATCCACCCCTCCACTTT. V is TRBV6-2 or TRBV6-3 and J is TRBJ1-6; D possibly corresponds to TRBD1 (6 bases). Germline-derived CDR1 and CDR2 are MNHEY and SVGEGT. Trimming pared 5 bases from V and 11 bases from J, leaving 16 bases between. This CDR3 is built from 14 residues.

This clonotype was observed at least ten times. In DNA form, the CDR3 reads TGTGCCACCAGTGATTCGGGCCGGGACAGGCCCTACGAGCAGTACTTC. This codes for CATSDSGRDRPYEQYF. The chain links TRBV24-1 to TRBJ2-7, with 8 bases fitting TRBD1. V shed 2 bases and J 2 bases; nucleotides not matched to a gene: 7. Germline values: CDR1 KGHDR, CDR2 SFDVKD. The CDR3 consists of 16 residues.

In regard to this clonotype: A far more abundant clone sits one base away, making this likely a read error. This chain uses TRBV11-3 with TRBJ2-2; 7 bases line up with TRBD2. The CDR3 consists of 17 residues. V was clipped by 1 base and J by 7 bases; unmatched bases: 12. Germline CDR1 reads SGHNT; CDR2 reads YENEEA. The CDR3 is CASSLGMGEGRGGELFF. The CDR3 coding sequence is TGTGCCAGCAGCTTAGGGATGGGGGAGGGCCGGGGCGGGGAGCTGTTTTTT.

In its sample, this clonotype was seen many times. The chain couples TRBV5-1 to TRBJ2-1, with 7 bases aligning to TRBD1. Losses at the gene ends were 4 bases for V and 6 bases for J; bases not matched to a gene: 10. The CDR3 is 15 residues long. The germline V gene has CDR1 SGHRS and CDR2 YFSETQ. CDR3 region: CASSPMTGLTNEQFF. The CDR3 DNA sequence: TGCGCCAGCAGCCCGATGACAGGGCTTACCAATGAGCAGTTCTTC.

A note on this clonotype: A single base is all that separates this from a far larger clone, so a read error is likely. This chain links TRBV6-2 or TRBV6-3 with TRBJ2-7; D could derive from TRBD1 or TRBD2 (5 bases each). The CDR3 has 15 amino acids. V shed 5 bases and J shed 3 bases, with 17 bases lying between them. The germline gives CDR1 MNHEY, CDR2 SVGEGT. The CDR3 DNA is TGTGCCAGCAGTAAGGGGAGTGGAGTTAACTACGAGCAGTACTTC. Its protein is CASSKGSGVNYEQYF.

CDR3 in DNA: TGTGCCAGCAGCTTATCGACGAATCAACAGCAGTTCTTC. It translates to CASSLSTNQQQFF. The chain uses TRBV7-3 and TRBJ2-1; D is unresolved. CDR1 is SGHTA and CDR2 is FQGTGA in the germline V gene. This CDR3 has 13 amino acids. Between the trimmed V and J ends, which lost 2 bases and 11 bases, there was a span of 13 bases.

In the case of this clonotype: This may arise from a read error, as a much more abundant clone is one base away. The gene calls are TRBV15 and TRBJ2-1, with D perhaps TRBD1 or TRBD2 (5 bases each). The CDR3 has 13 amino acids. Germline V lookup: CDR1 LNHNV, CDR2 YYDKDF (reference sequence). V was trimmed by 6 bases and J by 12 bases, leaving 18 bases between them. The CDR3 loop reads CATRWGLGPRQFF. DNA of the CDR3: TGTGCCACCAGGTGGGGGTTAGGGCCGCGGCAGTTCTTC.

V and J are TRBV5-1 and TRBJ2-6; D possibly corresponds to TRBD2 (5 bases). The length of the CDR3 is 15 residues. Deletions cut 4 bases from V and 0 bases from J, with 8 bases between. Germline V gene data show CDR1 as SGHRS and CDR2 as YFSETQ. The CDR3 bases are TGCGCCAGCAGCCGGGGTGACTCTGGGGCCAACGTCCTGACTTTC. It translates to CASSRGDSGANVLTF. The whole variable domain, remainder taken from reference TRBV5-1 and TRBJ2-6, is KAGVTQTPRYLIKTRGQQVTLSCSPISGHRSVSWYQQTPGQGLQFLFEYFSETQRNKGNFPGRFSGRQFSNSRSEMNVSTLELGDSALYLCASSRGDSGANVLTFGAGSRLTVL.

Many counts were recorded for this clonotype. V is TRBV29-1 and J is TRBJ2-2, with D uncertain. Trimming took off 6 bases at V and 2 bases at J, with 13 bases between the two ends. Germline V gene sequence: CDR1 SQVTM, CDR2 ANQGSEA. The CDR3 has 14 residues. This chain's CDR3 is CSVRPRINTGELFF. The DNA for the CDR3 is TGCAGCGTCCGCCCAAGAATAAACACCGGGGAGCTGTTTTTT.

This clonotype showed up many times. The V call is TRBV3-1, the J call TRBJ2-1; 14 bases line up with TRBD2. The V and J ends lost 4 bases and 6 bases, in that order; junction bases with no gene match: 5. CDR1 is LGHDT and CDR2 is YNNKEL in the germline V gene (reference sequence). The CDR3 is 16 residues long. CDR3 bases: TGTGCCAGCAGCCCAGGGACTAGCGGGAGTTTCAATGAGCAGTTCTTC. It specifies CASSPGTSGSFNEQFF.

As for this clonotype: A much bigger clone sits one base away, suggesting this may be a read error. This chain links TRBV6-5 with TRBJ1-1, with D uncertain. V was clipped by 4 bases and J by 2 bases, with 14 bases between them. Germline CDR1 reads MNHEY; CDR2 reads SVGAGI. This CDR3 contains 15 residues. The CDR3 spells CASSSCQTSNTEAFF. The CDR3 nucleotides are TGTGCCAGCAGTTCTTGTCAGACCTCTAACACTGAAGCTTTCTTT.

This clonotype was seen ten or more times. The gene calls are TRBV20-1 and TRBJ2-3, with D possibly TRBD2 on 6 matching bases. Germline lookup yields CDR1 DFQATT and CDR2 SNEGSKA (reference sequence). This CDR3 region has 15 residues. Trimming shortened V by 0 bases and J by 3 bases, and 13 bases separated the two germline ends. CDR3 DNA: TGCAGTGCTAGAGACCCCAGGAGGGAGACAGATACGCAGTATTTT. Protein product: CSARDPRRETDTQYF.

This clonotype occurred many times. The chain links TRBV7-8 to TRBJ1-3; 7 bases are shared with TRBD1. Germline V gene data show CDR1 as SGHVS and CDR2 as FQNEAQ. V dropped 5 bases and J dropped 7; count of bases not matched to a gene: 14. This CDR3 comprises 16 residues. The CDR3 region has the DNA TGTGCCAGCAGCGCGACAGGGCGGGGATACGGGAACACCATATATTTT. Encoded protein: CASSATGRGYGNTIYF.

This clonotype was seen many times. This chain uses TRBV2 with TRBJ1-1, with TRBD1 as a possible D gene (5 bases). The CDR3 length is 14 residues. With 8 bases removed from V and 1 base from J, the gap between germline ends came to 14 bases. Looked up from germline, CDR1 is SNHLY and CDR2 is FYNNEI. CDR3 in amino acids: CASRRGTANTEAFF. CDR3 nucleotides: TGTGCCAGCCGCCGAGGGACTGCGAACACTGAAGCTTTCTTT.

The sample holds one count of this clonotype. The chain joins TRBV20-1 to TRBJ1-1, with D possibly matching TRBD1 (6 bases). The CDR3 runs to 12 residues. Germline V lookup: CDR1 DFQATT, CDR2 SNEGSKA (reference sequence). V was shortened by 6 bases and J by 7 bases, with 15 bases between the two germline ends. The CDR3 here is CSAMERGNEAFF. The DNA of the CDR3 is TGCAGTGCGATGGAAAGGGGGAATGAAGCTTTCTTT.

Of note for this clonotype: A much larger clone differs by one base, so this may be a read error. This rearrangement joins TRBV5-8 to TRBJ2-1; TRBD1 aligns across 7 bases. The junction had 17 bases not matched to a gene; V was cut back by 4 bases and J by 10 bases. This CDR3 contains 16 residues. Germline V lookup: CDR1 SGHTS, CDR2 YDEGEE. The CDR3 DNA follows: TGTGCCAGCAGCCCTACGTCCGGGACAGTGACAATCGAGCAGTTCTTC. It codes for CASSPTSGTVTIEQFF.

This clonotype was observed many times. The rearrangement joins TRBV5-6 to TRBJ1-2; D not certain. CDR3 length: 12 amino acids. Trimming removed 1 base from V and 5 bases from J, with 6 bases in between. Germline V gives CDR1 SGHDT, CDR2 YYEEEE. For the CDR3, the DNA is TGTGCCAGCAGCTTGACCGGGTATGGCTACACCTTC. Translation: CASSLTGYGYTF. The full variable domain, rest sourced from reference TRBV5-6 and TRBJ1-2, is DAGVTQSPTHLIKTRGQQVTLRCSPKSGHDTVSWYQQALGQGPQFIFQYYEEEERQRGNFPDRFSGHQFPNYSSELNVNALLLGDSALYLCASSLTGYGYTFGSGTRLTVV.

The J gene is TRBJ2-4, the V gene TRBV6-1; D remains unclear. This CDR3 is 13 amino acids long. The germline V and J ends were trimmed by 6 bases and 8 bases, with 14 bases remaining between them. The germline V gene encodes CDR1 MNHNS and CDR2 SASEGT. DNA of the CDR3: TGTGCCAGCAGCCCACCTACTGGGGACATTCAGTACTTC. This sequence encodes CASSPPTGDIQYF.

Of note for this clonotype: A single base is all that separates this from a far larger clone, so a read error is likely. In this CDR3 the conserved last residue, phenylalanine or tryptophan, is missing, so a read error is likely. The rearrangement links TRBV6-9 to TRBJ2-7; the D gene is possibly TRBD1 (5 bases). Germline-derived CDR1 and CDR2 are MNHGY and SVAAGI. Trimming pared 3 bases from V and 2 bases from J, leaving 23 bases between. This CDR3 is 18 amino acids long. The CDR3 bases are TGTGCCAGCAGTTACCGGAGCAGGGTCCCACAGGCTCCCTACGAGCAGTACCTC. This encodes CASSYRSRVPQAPYEQYL.

There are many counts of this clonotype. This sequence joins TRBV5-4 and TRBJ1-2, with 9 bases aligning to TRBD1. CDR3 length equals 15 residues. The V segment lost 0 bases and the J segment 7 bases; nucleotides outside the gene matches: 7. The germline CDR1 and CDR2 sequences are SGHNT and YYREEE (reference sequence). In nucleotides, the CDR3 is TGTGCCAGCAGCTTGGTAGGGGACAGGGTCGGTGGCTACACCTTC. It codes for CASSLVGDRVGGYTF.

The CDR3 region has the DNA TGTGCCACCAGTGATCTATCTGGGGTGGCGAAGCAGTACTTC. Its protein is CATSDLSGVAKQYF. The rearrangement uses TRBV24-1 and TRBJ2-7; D not resolved. Trimming removed 3 bases at V and 8 bases at J, with 16 bases between. The CDR3 runs 14 residues. Germline CDR1 KGHDR, CDR2 SFDVKD.

This clonotype was counted between two and nine times. This may arise from a read error, as a much more abundant clone is one base away. The genes are TRBV6-2 or TRBV6-3 and TRBJ2-3; 15 positions agree with TRBD2. The CDR3 is made up of 17 amino acids. Trimming took 2 bases from V and 6 from J; bases not matched to a gene: 6. The germline V gene encodes CDR1 MNHEY and CDR2 SVGEGT. This chain's CDR3 is CASSYGTSGRTLDTQYF. Here the CDR3 DNA reads TGTGCCAGCAGTTACGGGACTAGCGGGAGGACCTTGGATACGCAGTATTTT.

In this sample, this clonotype turned up many times. J is TRBJ2-7 and V is TRBV28; the match to TRBD1 covers 8 bases. V shed 5 bases and J 4 bases; nucleotides not matched to a gene: 10. This CDR3 has 15 residues. Germline CDR1 is MDHEN and CDR2 is SYDVKM. CDR3 protein: CASSRSGQGVYEQYF. CDR3 DNA sequence: TGTGCCAGCAGTCGTAGCGGACAGGGAGTGTACGAGCAGTACTTC.

This clonotype was found many times. At one end the junction does not follow the germline gene, possibly because of a read error. The chain is built from TRBV5-1 and TRBJ2-5; D call uncertain. The V gene's germline CDR1 is SGHRS and CDR2 YFSETQ. This CDR3 has 13 amino acids. The CDR3 region has the DNA TGTGCCAGCAGCCTAGGGTTCGGGGAGACCCAGTACTTC. It encodes CASSLGFGETQYF. The full variable domain, its missing parts supplied by reference TRBV5-1 and TRBJ2-5, is KAGVTQTPRYLIKTRGQQVTLSCSPISGHRSVSWYQQTPGQGLQFLFEYFSETQRNKGNFPGRFSGRQFSNSRSEMNVSTLELGDSALYLCASSLGFGETQYFGPGTRLLVL.

Comment on this clonotype: A far more abundant clone sits one base away, making this likely a read error. This chain links TRBV6-2 or TRBV6-3 with TRBJ2-3; D perhaps matches TRBD2 (5 bases). This CDR3 has 14 amino acids. Germline values: CDR1 MNHEY, CDR2 SVGEGT. CDR3: CASSLSASTDTKYF. In DNA, the CDR3 is TGTGCCAGCAGTCTTAGCGCTAGCACAGATACGAAGTATTTT.